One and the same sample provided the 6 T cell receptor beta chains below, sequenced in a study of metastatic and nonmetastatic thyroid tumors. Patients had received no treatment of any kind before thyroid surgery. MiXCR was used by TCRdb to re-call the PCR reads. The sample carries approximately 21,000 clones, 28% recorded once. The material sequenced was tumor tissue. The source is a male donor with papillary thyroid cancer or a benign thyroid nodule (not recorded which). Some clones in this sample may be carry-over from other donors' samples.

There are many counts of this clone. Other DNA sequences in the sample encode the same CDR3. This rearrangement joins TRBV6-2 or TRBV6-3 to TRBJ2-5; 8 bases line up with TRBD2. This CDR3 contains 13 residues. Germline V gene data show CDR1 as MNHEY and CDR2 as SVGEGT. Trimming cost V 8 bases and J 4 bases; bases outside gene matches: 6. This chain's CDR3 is CASGGTSGETQYF. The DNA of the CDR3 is TGTGCCAGCGGCGGGACTAGTGGAGAGACCCAGTACTTC.

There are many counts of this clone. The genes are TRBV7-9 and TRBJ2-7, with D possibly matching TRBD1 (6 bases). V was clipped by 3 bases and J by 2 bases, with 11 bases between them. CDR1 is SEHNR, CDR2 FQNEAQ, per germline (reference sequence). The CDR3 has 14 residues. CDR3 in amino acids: CASSFRQAPYEQYF. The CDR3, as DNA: TGTGCCAGCAGCTTTCGACAGGCCCCCTACGAGCAGTACTTC. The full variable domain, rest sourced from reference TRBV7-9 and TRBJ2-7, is DTGVSQNPRHKITKRGQNVTFRCDPISEHNRLYWYRQTLGQGPEFLTYFQNEAQLEKSRLLSDRFSAERPKGSFSTLEIQRTEQGDSAMYLCASSFRQAPYEQYFGPGTRLTVT.

CDR3 amino acids: CASSAGTGVQPQHF. As DNA, the CDR3 is TGTGCCAGCAGCGCCGGGACAGGGGTGCAGCCCCAGCATTTT. The chain has TRBV11-2 and TRBJ1-5; the match to TRBD1 covers 10 bases. Trimming at V came to 5 bases and at J to 7 bases, leaving 5 bases not matched to a gene. This CDR3 region has 14 residues. Germline CDR1 SGHAT, CDR2 FQNNGV.

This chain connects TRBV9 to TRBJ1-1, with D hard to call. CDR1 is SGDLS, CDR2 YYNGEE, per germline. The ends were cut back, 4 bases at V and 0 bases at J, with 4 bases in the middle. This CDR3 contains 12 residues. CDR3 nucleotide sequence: TGTGCCAGCAGCCAGGTGAACACTGAAGCTTTCTTT. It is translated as CASSQVNTEAFF.

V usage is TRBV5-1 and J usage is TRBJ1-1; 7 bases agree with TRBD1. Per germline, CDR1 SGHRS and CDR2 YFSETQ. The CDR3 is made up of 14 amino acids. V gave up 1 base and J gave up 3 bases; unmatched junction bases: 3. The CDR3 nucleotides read TGCGCCAGCAGCTTGCAGGGGGGAGACACTGAAGCTTTCTTT. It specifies CASSLQGGDTEAFF. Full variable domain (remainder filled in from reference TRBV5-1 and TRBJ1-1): KAGVTQTPRYLIKTRGQQVTLSCSPISGHRSVSWYQQTPGQGLQFLFEYFSETQRNKGNFPGRFSGRQFSNSRSEMNVSTLELGDSALYLCASSLQGGDTEAFFGQGTRLTVV.

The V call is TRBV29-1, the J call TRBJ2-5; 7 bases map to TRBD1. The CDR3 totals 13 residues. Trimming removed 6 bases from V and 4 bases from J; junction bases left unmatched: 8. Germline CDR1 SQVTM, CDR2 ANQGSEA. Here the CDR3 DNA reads TGCAGCGTCGCTCCGGGACAGCGAGAGACCCAGTACTTC. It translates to CSVAPGQRETQYF.